The clone carrying this TCR delta chain was found many times. The same CDR3 can be traced to other DNA sequences in this sample. These data are taken from a study of gamma-delta T cells after stem cell transplantation. V lost 2 bases, J lost 0 bases, and 31 bases lay in between. CDR1 and CDR2 (germline): TSWWSYY, QGS. CDR3 size: 22 residues. TCRdb redid the clone calls on the RT-PCR reads with CATT. Of around 10,000 delta-chain clones listed, 1% to 1.5% are singletons. The material sequenced was gamma-delta T cells. The receptor's source is a human donor. It is not recorded whose cells these are; they may come from a transplant donor. V gene TRDV1 combines with J gene TRDJ1; D might be TRDD2 or TRDD3, each matching 8 bases. DNA of the CDR3: TGTGCTCTTGGGGAAATGGATACGGTCTTCCTACCGGGATACGGGTACACCGATAAACTCATCTTT. Its translation: CALGEMDTVFLPGYGYTDKLIF.